Listed here is a single T cell receptor beta chain. This sample was taken from a study of blood T cell repertoires in COVID-19. V lost 3 bases, J lost 0 bases, and 9 bases lay in between. The CDR3 is 15 amino acids. Germline loops: CDR1 SGHVS, CDR2 FQNEAQ. Clones were sequenced by immunoSEQ multiplex PCR, and TCRdb holds only the in-frame ones, with some missing. The data show under 200,000 clones, with about 85% seen just once and about 9.4% held by the top ten. This rearrangement joins TRBV7-8 to TRBJ1-5, with D perhaps matching TRBD1 (5 bases). The sample comprised peripheral blood. This sequence was found in a woman of 80 years or more with acute or convalescent COVID-19. As DNA, the CDR3 is TGTGCCAGCAGCTTTGGACATTATAGCAATCAGCCCCAGCATTTT. It encodes CASSFGHYSNQPQHF.